These 14 T cell receptor beta chains were all obtained from the same sample, sequenced in a study of blood T cell repertoires in COVID-19. The protocol was immunoSEQ multiplex PCR, while the TCRdb copy is restricted to in-frame clones and leaves out a portion. The repertoire holds about 74,000 clones, with about 91% as singletons. The specimen was peripheral blood. The receptors were sampled from a woman older than 75 with active or convalescent COVID-19.

This clone was seen only a few times. The chain employs TRBV25-1 and TRBJ2-7, with D uncertain. The CDR3 covers 12 residues. Germline loops: CDR1 MGHDK, CDR2 SYGVNS. With 6 bases removed from V and 4 bases from J, the gap between germline ends came to 10 bases. CDR3 protein: CASSQSGYEQYF. The CDR3 DNA is TGTGCCAGCAGCCAATCGGGTTACGAGCAGTACTTC.

The chain couples TRBV6-5 to TRBJ1-1, with D perhaps TRBD1 (5 bases). This CDR3 is built from 15 residues. Trimming pared 10 bases from V and 1 base from J, leaving 19 bases between. CDR1 is MNHEY and CDR2 is SVGAGI in the germline V gene. The CDR3 nucleotides read TGTGCCACCTTGGCGGGGGGAGGGCCGAACACTGAAGCTTTCTTT. Its protein product is CATLAGGGPNTEAFF.

The chain combines TRBV19 with TRBJ1-1; D call uncertain. From germline, CDR1 is LNHDA and CDR2 SQIVND (reference sequence). The CDR3 is 11 residues long. V was pared by 6 bases and J by 11 bases, with 13 bases between. CDR3 sequence reads: CASSRAGLAFF. The CDR3 DNA reads TGTGCCAGTAGCCGCGCCGGGTTGGCTTTCTTT.

The chain recombines TRBV30 with TRBJ1-1; tentative D call: TRBD1 (5 bases). This CDR3 comprises 13 residues. V was clipped by 2 bases and J by 5 bases, with 12 bases between them. From germline, CDR1 is GTSNPN and CDR2 SVGIG (reference sequence). The CDR3 sequence: CAWSWDSVTEAFF. Written as DNA, the CDR3 is TGTGCCTGGAGTTGGGACTCGGTGACTGAAGCTTTCTTT. Combining the CDR3 with reference TRBV30 and TRBJ1-1 gives the whole variable domain SQTIHQWPATLVQPVGSPLSLECTVEGTSNPNLYWYRQAAGRGLQLLFYSVGIGQISSEVPQNLSASRPQDRQFILSSKKLLLSDSGFYLCAWSWDSVTEAFFGQGTRLTVV.

V is TRBV28 and J is TRBJ1-1; D might be TRBD1 (5 bases). From germline, CDR1 is MDHEN and CDR2 SYDVKM. Trimming took 3 bases from V and 1 from J, leaving 9 bases between them. The CDR3 totals 14 residues. CDR3 in DNA: TGTGCCAGCAGTTTTAACGGGGGGAACACTGAAGCTTTCTTT. It yields the protein CASSFNGGNTEAFF.

This sequence joins TRBV4-3 and TRBJ2-7; TRBD1 aligns across 7 bases. The CDR3 is made up of 15 amino acids. Germline V gene data show CDR1 as LGHNA and CDR2 as YSLEER. V gave up 0 bases and J gave up 4 bases; unmatched junction bases: 6. CDR3: CASSQDSGGIYEQYF. The CDR3 bases are TGCGCCAGCAGCCAAGATTCAGGGGGTATTTACGAGCAGTACTTC.

The rearrangement uses TRBV5-1 and TRBJ2-3; 7 bases map to TRBD1. Germline CDR1 and CDR2: SGHRS and YFSETQ. V lost 1 base and J lost 5; bases outside the gene matches: 10. This CDR3 is 16 amino acids long. The CDR3 DNA is TGCGCCAGCAGCTTGAGGCCGACAGGGCAAGGAGATACGCAGTATTTT. Its translation is CASSLRPTGQGDTQYF.

The J gene is TRBJ2-5, the V gene TRBV19; the D is unclear. Trimming cost V 1 base and J 5 bases, with 11 bases left between them. Germline values: CDR1 LNHDA, CDR2 SQIVND (reference sequence). The CDR3 loop spans 14 amino acids. CDR3 loop: CASSIAATRETQYF. As DNA, the CDR3 is TGTGCCAGTAGTATAGCTGCGACGAGGGAGACCCAGTACTTC.

This chain connects TRBV2 to TRBJ1-2; unclear D gene. The V gene lost 1 base and the J gene lost 8 bases, with 8 bases spanning the gap. The CDR3 sequence is 12 residues long. CDR1 and CDR2 (germline): SNHLY, FYNNEI. The CDR3 region has the DNA TGTGCCAGCAGTGAAGAGGCAGGCGGCTACACCTTC. This sequence encodes CASSEEAGGYTF.

The chain uses TRBV15 and TRBJ1-4; the D gene is possibly TRBD1 (6 bases). From germline, CDR1 is LNHNV and CDR2 YYDKDF (reference sequence). This CDR3 has 19 residues. V dropped 5 bases and J dropped 0 bases, with 22 bases sitting between them. Here the CDR3 DNA reads TGTGCCACCAGCCGGTATGGGGGGGCCGCGAGAGCAACTAATGAAAAACTGTTTTTT. Its protein product is CATSRYGGAARATNEKLFF.

This chain joins TRBV7-2 and TRBJ2-2; D may be TRBD2 (6 bases). V lost 4 bases, J lost 1 base, and 10 bases lay in between. Per germline, CDR1 SGHTA and CDR2 FQGNSA. The CDR3 runs 15 residues. The DNA of the CDR3 is TGTGCCAGCAGCTACGGGACTCTGAACACCGGGGAGCTGTTTTTT. Its translation is CASSYGTLNTGELFF.

The chain employs TRBV30 and TRBJ2-2, with D perhaps TRBD2 (7 bases). This CDR3 spans 14 amino acids. Germline V CDR1 and CDR2: GTSNPN, SVGIG (reference sequence). Trimming took 0 bases from V and 7 from J, leaving 12 bases between them. In DNA, the CDR3 is TGTGCCTGGAGTGTACGAGGGGGGGTCGGGGAGCTGTTTTTT. It encodes CAWSVRGGVGELFF.

The V gene is TRBV10-3, the J gene TRBJ2-2; D may be TRBD1 (5 bases). CDR1 is ENHRY and CDR2 is SYGVKD in the germline V gene. The CDR3 runs 14 residues. Trimming pared 2 bases from V and 7 bases from J, leaving 11 bases between. The CDR3 bases are TGTGCCATCAGTGAGGCAGGGCGTAGCGGGGAGCTGTTTTTT. Translation: CAISEAGRSGELFF.

The chain carries TRBV29-1 and TRBJ2-3, with 15 bases fitting TRBD2. CDR3 length: 15 amino acids. With V trimmed by 6 bases and J by 6 bases, 7 bases remained unmatched. Germline V gene sequence: CDR1 SQVTM, CDR2 ANQGSEA. The CDR3: CSVEIGLAGGDTQYF. The DNA of the CDR3 is TGCAGCGTCGAAATTGGACTAGCGGGGGGGGATACGCAGTATTTT.